The T cell receptor (beta chain) under discussion was sequenced for a study of blood T cell repertoires in COVID-19. Overall study: The samples span acute and convalescent COVID-19 from the United States, Italy and Spain. T cells, B-cell-depleted T cells, or PBMCs supplied cDNA or gDNA.

Those enrolled in Seattle joined during active infection and were followed longitudinally afterward. Trimming removed 6 bases from V and 5 bases from J; junction bases left unmatched: 12. The CDR3 spans 15 residues. Germline CDR1 reads MNHNY; CDR2 reads SVGAGI (reference sequence). In the study's own analysis: Estimates of nucleated cell counts were drawn from the amplification of reference gene primers. Assay: immunoSEQ multiplex PCR; the TCRdb copy retains only in-frame clones and omits some. The V and J calls and clone size were taken over from that table, and D and trimming were inferred from the DNA. The table has 80,000 to 100,000 clones, 74% seen once; the top ten hold less than 5%.

The TCR sequence derives from a man between 65 and 80 years old with COVID-19, enrolled during active disease. The sample comprised peripheral blood. V usage is TRBV6-6 and J usage is TRBJ2-5, with 7 bases aligning to TRBD1. The CDR3 region is CASSPRQGTGETQYF. For the CDR3, the DNA is TGTGCCAGCAGCCCCAGACAGGGAACTGGGGAGACCCAGTACTTC.